Below are 18 T cell receptor beta chains sequenced from a single sample in a study of regulatory T cells. Their specific antigens are unknown. Study outcomes and limitations: In CD3G-deficient patients, conventional CD4+ T cells were enriched for hydrophobic CDR3 residues at positions 6 and 7.

The primer mix had 52 TRBV and 13 TRBJ primers. Clones were read by immunoSEQ multiplex PCR, and TCRdb kept only the in-frame ones, dropping some. The top ten hold roughly 1.3% of the sample, which has tens of thousands of clones, roughly 84% seen once. The sample was conventional CD4+ T cells sorted from blood. The receptors derive from a child under 18 with CD3G deficiency.

The genes are TRBV6-1 and TRBJ2-7; 7 nucleotides match TRBD1. V shed 3 bases and J 4 bases; nucleotides not matched to a gene: 9. Germline loops: CDR1 MNHNS, CDR2 SASEGT. This CDR3 region has 15 residues. The DNA for the CDR3 is TGTGCCAGCAGTGACCACCACAGGGGTACTTACGAGCAGTACTTC. It yields the protein CASSDHHRGTYEQYF.

The chain joins TRBV7-8 to TRBJ2-1; D is possibly TRBD2 (5 bases). V was clipped by 6 bases and J by 0 bases, with 12 bases between them. Germline CDR1 is SGHVS and CDR2 is FQNEAQ. The CDR3 covers 15 residues. CDR3 region: CASSRSESSYNEQFF. The CDR3 bases are TGTGCCAGCAGTCGTAGCGAGAGCTCCTACAATGAGCAGTTCTTC.

The chain links TRBV5-1 to TRBJ2-1; 7 nucleotides match TRBD2. The CDR3 sequence is 15 residues long. Germline-derived CDR1 and CDR2 are SGHRS and YFSETQ. V lost 0 bases, J lost 13 bases, and 13 bases stayed unmatched. This CDR3 reads CASSLAEASGTIQFF. In DNA, the CDR3 is TGCGCCAGCAGCTTGGCCGAGGCTAGCGGTACTATTCAGTTCTTC.

DNA for the CDR3: TGTGCCAGCAGTGGGCGGGACAGGGTTTTTTCTGGGGCCAACGTCCTGACTTTC. Protein sequence: CASSGRDRVFSGANVLTF. The rearrangement links TRBV6-1 to TRBJ2-6, with 9 bases aligning to TRBD1. The CDR3 has 18 amino acids. Trimming at V came to 4 bases and at J to 1 base, leaving 8 bases not matched to a gene. Germline CDR1 and CDR2: MNHNS and SASEGT.

The chain has TRBV28 and TRBJ2-7, with D uncertain. Germline V gene data show CDR1 as MDHEN and CDR2 as SYDVKM. V lost 5 bases and J 8 bases, leaving 22 bases between the germline ends. The CDR3 is made up of 15 amino acids. The CDR3 loop is CASSGWGSYQMQQYF. As DNA, the CDR3 is TGTGCCAGCAGTGGCTGGGGTTCCTACCAGATGCAGCAGTACTTC. Combining the CDR3 with reference TRBV28 and TRBJ2-7 gives the whole variable domain DVKVTQSSRYLVKRTGEKVFLECVQDMDHENMFWYRQDPGLGLRLIYFSYDVKMKEKGDIPEGYSVSREKKERFSLILESASTNQTSMYLCASSGWGSYQMQQYFGPGTRLTVT.

The gene calls are TRBV6-6 and TRBJ2-1; 10 bases are a match to TRBD1. CDR1 is MNHNY, CDR2 SVGAGI, per germline (reference sequence). V was pared by 6 bases and J by 4 bases, with 3 bases of the junction left unmatched. The CDR3 covers 14 residues. The CDR3 coding sequence is TGTGCCAGCAGGGACAGGGGGTGGTACAATGAGCAGTTCTTC. Amino acids: CASRDRGWYNEQFF.

This sequence joins TRBV19 and TRBJ2-3; D is possibly TRBD2 (6 bases). CDR3 length: 15 amino acids. CDR1 is LNHDA and CDR2 is SQIVND in the germline V gene (reference sequence). Trimming took off 6 bases at V and 6 bases at J, with 19 bases between the two ends. CDR3 in DNA: TGTGCCAGTAGAAGACGGGCCGGGGGAGTGGATACGCAGTATTTT. Its translation: CASRRRAGGVDTQYF.

The chain recombines TRBV27 with TRBJ1-1; D is unclear. V was cut by 3 bases and J by 0 bases, with 5 bases left in between. CDR3 length equals 13 residues. Germline-derived CDR1 and CDR2 are MNHEY and SMNVEV (reference sequence). In DNA, the CDR3 is TGTGCCAGCAGTTTGAGGATGAACACTGAAGCTTTCTTT. This encodes CASSLRMNTEAFF.

J is TRBJ2-2 and V is TRBV9; D not resolved. The CDR3 spans 14 residues. Looked up from germline, CDR1 is SGDLS and CDR2 is YYNGEE. Trimming shortened V by 0 bases and J by 3 bases, and 6 bases separated the two germline ends. CDR3 DNA: TGTGCCAGCAGCGTAGATTTGGACACCGGGGAGCTGTTTTTT. It encodes CASSVDLDTGELFF.

The chain links TRBV28 to TRBJ2-7, with TRBD2 matching 9 bases. Germline values: CDR1 MDHEN, CDR2 SYDVKM. V lost 6 bases and J lost 0; bases outside the gene matches: 9. The CDR3 loop spans 16 amino acids. CDR3 region: CASSRAGGVSSYEQYF. The CDR3 bases are TGTGCCAGCAGCCGCGCGGGGGGGGTTAGCTCCTACGAGCAGTACTTC.

The chain is built from TRBV21-1 and TRBJ1-4. TRBV21-1 is a pseudogene. This CDR3 has 15 amino acids. CDR3 nucleotides: TGTGCCAGCAGCAAAAACGGAGGCGGAAGTGAAAAACTGTTTTTT. Translating gives CASSKNGGGSEKLFF.

CDR3 amino acids: CASSTTRTGDTQYF. DNA of the CDR3: TGTGCCAGCTCGACTACCCGGACGGGAGATACGCAGTATTTT. This sequence joins TRBV28 and TRBJ2-3; a possible D gene is TRBD2 (5 bases). The V gene lost 8 bases and the J gene lost 5 bases, with 17 bases spanning the gap. Germline-derived CDR1 and CDR2 are MDHEN and SYDVKM. The CDR3 totals 14 residues.

The chain joins TRBV7-9 to TRBJ2-6; D not certain. Germline-derived CDR1 and CDR2 are SEHNR and FQNEAQ (reference sequence). V lost 3 bases and J lost 0, with 6 bases in between. The CDR3 covers 15 residues. CDR3 region: CASSLTVSGANVLTF. The CDR3 DNA reads TGTGCCAGCAGCTTGACGGTCTCTGGGGCCAACGTCCTGACTTTC.

This clone was counted a few times. This sequence joins TRBV28 and TRBJ2-3; TRBD2 is a possible D gene (6 bases). The germline CDR1 and CDR2 sequences are MDHEN and SYDVKM. V lost 5 bases and J 2 bases, leaving 23 bases between the germline ends. CDR3 length equals 18 residues. CDR3 sequence: CASSRPGLQSKNTDTQYF. In nucleotides, the CDR3 is TGTGCCAGCAGTCGGCCGGGACTCCAGTCGAAAAACACAGATACGCAGTATTTT.

The chain recombines TRBV20-1 with TRBJ2-3, with no clear D. The germline V and J ends were trimmed by 6 bases and 6 bases, with 10 bases remaining between them. CDR1 and CDR2 from the germline V gene are DFQATT and SNEGSKA (reference sequence). This CDR3 has 11 amino acids. The CDR3 loop reads CSATLSDTQYF. The CDR3 region has the DNA TGCAGTGCCACCTTATCCGATACGCAGTATTTT.

V and J are TRBV6-1 and TRBJ2-3; D gene uncertain. Trimming cost V 6 bases and J 5 bases, with 9 bases left between them. The CDR3 totals 12 residues. The germline V gene encodes CDR1 MNHNS and CDR2 SASEGT. The CDR3 region is CASREIGDTQYF. The CDR3 region has the DNA TGTGCCAGCAGGGAGATAGGAGATACGCAGTATTTT.

J is TRBJ2-5 and V is TRBV5-1, with TRBD2 as a possible D gene (5 bases). The better agreement between TRBJ2-7 and the DNA end casts doubt on the J call. The CDR3 extends over 15 amino acids. Germline V gene sequence: CDR1 SGHRS, CDR2 YFSETQ. CDR3 region: CASSLGGSSGYEQYF. In DNA, the CDR3 is TGCGCCAGCAGCTTGGGAGGTAGTTCGGGATACGAGCAGTACTTC.

The chain combines TRBV28 with TRBJ2-5; the match to TRBD2 covers 8 bases. The J call may be faulty, since TRBJ2-7 better matches the DNA end. Germline lookup yields CDR1 MDHEN and CDR2 SYDVKM. The CDR3 has 13 residues. The CDR3 here is CASSPGTSSEQYF. The CDR3 DNA is TGTGCCAGCAGTCCCGGGACTAGTTCCGAGCAGTACTTC.